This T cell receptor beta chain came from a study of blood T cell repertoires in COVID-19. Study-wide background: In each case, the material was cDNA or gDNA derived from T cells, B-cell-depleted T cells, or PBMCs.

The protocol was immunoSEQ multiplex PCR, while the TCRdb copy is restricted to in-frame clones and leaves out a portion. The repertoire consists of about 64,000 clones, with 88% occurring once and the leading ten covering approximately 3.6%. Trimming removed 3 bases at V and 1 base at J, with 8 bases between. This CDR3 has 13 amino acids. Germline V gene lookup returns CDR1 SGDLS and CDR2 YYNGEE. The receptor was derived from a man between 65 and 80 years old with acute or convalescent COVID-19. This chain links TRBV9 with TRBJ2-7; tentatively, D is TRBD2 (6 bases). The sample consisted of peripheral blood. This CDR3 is CASSGRGSYEQYF. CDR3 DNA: TGTGCCAGCAGCGGGAGGGGATCCTACGAGCAGTACTTC.